A selection of T cell receptor beta chains follows, all from one sample in a study of blood T cell repertoires in COVID-19. Assay: immunoSEQ multiplex PCR; the TCRdb copy retains only in-frame clones and omits some. The repertoire holds more than 110,000 clones, with about 79% as singletons. What was sequenced was peripheral blood. These receptor sequences come from a woman of 80 years or more with active or convalescent COVID-19. The CDR3 runs from the conserved cysteine through the conserved F or W. D genes are given only for firm matches. Expanded clones get a size class; other rows say once, few or many, or leave the size out.

d_gene: NA; abundance: NA; j_gene: TRBJ1-3; v_gene: TRBV28; CDR3aa: CASSFYRASGNTIYF; CDR3nt: TGTGCCAGCAGTTTCTACAGGGCCTCTGGAAACACCATATATTTT
d_gene: NA; abundance: NA; j_gene: TRBJ1-1; v_gene: TRBV4-1; CDR3aa: CASSQDPDKSGAFF; CDR3nt: TGCGCCAGCAGCCAAGACCCAGACAAGTCGGGGGCTTTCTTT
d_gene: NA; abundance: NA; j_gene: TRBJ1-2; v_gene: TRBV7-8; CDR3aa: CASRENRASNYGYTF; CDR3nt: TGTGCCAGCCGAGAAAACAGGGCATCCAACTATGGCTACACCTTC
d_gene: NA; abundance: NA; j_gene: TRBJ1-1; v_gene: TRBV18; CDR3aa: CASSQQGNTEAFF; CDR3nt: TGTGCCAGCTCACAACAGGGGAACACTGAAGCTTTCTTT
d_gene: TRBD1; abundance: NA; j_gene: TRBJ1-2; v_gene: TRBV6-6; CDR3aa: CASSFPGQGARGYTF; CDR3nt: TGTGCCAGCAGCTTTCCGGGACAGGGGGCTCGTGGCTACACCTTC
d_gene: NA; abundance: NA; j_gene: TRBJ2-7; v_gene: TRBV16; CDR3aa: CASSQTTGYEQYF; CDR3nt: TGTGCCAGCAGCCAAACGACAGGCTACGAGCAGTACTTC
d_gene: NA; abundance: many; j_gene: TRBJ2-1; v_gene: TRBV7-9; CDR3aa: CASSPGGLQFF; CDR3nt: TGTGCCAGCAGCCCCGGAGGTTTACAGTTCTTC
d_gene: TRBD2; abundance: NA; j_gene: TRBJ2-5; v_gene: TRBV19; CDR3aa: CASSIWRGEETQYF; CDR3nt: TGTGCCAGTAGTATATGGCGGGGGGAGGAGACCCAGTACTTC
d_gene: TRBD1; abundance: many; j_gene: TRBJ1-3; v_gene: TRBV29-1; CDR3aa: CSATLGQGAGNTIYF; CDR3nt: TGCAGCGCCACCCTGGGACAGGGGGCTGGAAACACCATATATTTT
d_gene: TRBD1; abundance: NA; j_gene: TRBJ1-1; v_gene: TRBV19; CDR3aa: CASSIDRGRTEAFF; CDR3nt: TGTGCCAGTAGTATCGACAGGGGGCGAACTGAAGCTTTCTTT
d_gene: TRBD1; abundance: few; j_gene: TRBJ2-7; v_gene: TRBV9; CDR3aa: CASSDPRDRVSHEQYF; CDR3nt: TGTGCCAGCAGCGACCCCCGGGACAGGGTATCCCACGAGCAGTACTTC
d_gene: TRBD2; abundance: NA; j_gene: TRBJ2-2; v_gene: TRBV6-1; CDR3aa: CASSERRGGTRNTGELFF; CDR3nt: TGTGCCAGCAGTGAAAGGAGAGGCGGGACTAGGAACACCGGGGAGCTGTTTTTT
d_gene: NA; abundance: NA; j_gene: TRBJ2-7; v_gene: TRBV11-2; CDR3aa: CASSLDLGAPREQYF; CDR3nt: TGTGCCAGCAGCTTAGATCTGGGGGCGCCTCGGGAGCAGTACTTC
d_gene: NA; abundance: NA; j_gene: TRBJ1-1; v_gene: TRBV29-1; CDR3aa: CSVAQIEAFF; CDR3nt: TGCAGCGTTGCACAGATTGAAGCTTTCTTT
d_gene: NA; abundance: NA; j_gene: TRBJ1-2; v_gene: TRBV21-1; CDR3aa: CASSASTGAGTNYGYTF; CDR3nt: TGTGCCAGCAGCGCCTCGACAGGGGCTGGGACTAACTATGGCTACACCTTC
d_gene: NA; abundance: NA; j_gene: TRBJ1-1; v_gene: TRBV6-1; CDR3aa: CASSEGQPYTEAFF; CDR3nt: TGTGCCAGCAGTGAAGGACAGCCCTACACTGAAGCTTTCTTT
d_gene: NA; abundance: NA; j_gene: TRBJ2-7; v_gene: TRBV28; CDR3aa: CASYSDRSGSYEQYF; CDR3nt: TGTGCCAGCTATTCTGACAGGTCAGGATCCTACGAGCAGTACTTC
d_gene: NA; abundance: NA; j_gene: TRBJ2-7; v_gene: TRBV18; CDR3aa: CASSPPNRAYEQYF; CDR3nt: TGTGCCAGCTCACCACCCAACAGGGCCTACGAGCAGTACTTC
d_gene: NA; abundance: NA; j_gene: TRBJ1-4; v_gene: TRBV18; CDR3aa: CASSPTQGSEKLFF; CDR3nt: TGTGCCAGCTCACCAACCCAGGGTAGCGAAAAACTGTTTTTT
d_gene: NA; abundance: few; j_gene: TRBJ1-3; v_gene: TRBV5-8; CDR3aa: CASSLARVYSGNTIYF; CDR3nt: TGTGCCAGCAGCTTGGCCCGGGTATACTCTGGAAACACCATATATTTT
d_gene: NA; abundance: NA; j_gene: TRBJ1-4; v_gene: TRBV12-3/TRBV12-4; CDR3aa: CASSLLGGSGLFF; CDR3nt: TGTGCCAGCAGCCTCTTGGGAGGTAGTGGGTTGTTTTTT
d_gene: NA; abundance: NA; j_gene: TRBJ1-6; v_gene: TRBV9; CDR3aa: CASSAEPGISPLHF; CDR3nt: TGTGCCAGCAGCGCCGAACCAGGGATTTCACCCCTCCACTTT
d_gene: TRBD1; abundance: NA; j_gene: TRBJ1-1; v_gene: TRBV6-4; CDR3aa: CASSGDRWTEAFF; CDR3nt: TGTGCCAGCAGTGGGGACAGATGGACTGAAGCTTTCTTT
d_gene: NA; abundance: NA; j_gene: TRBJ2-3; v_gene: TRBV4-2; CDR3aa: CASSQGRSSQVTQYF; CDR3nt: TGTGCCAGCAGCCAAGGGCGATCTTCACAGGTTACGCAGTATTTT
d_gene: NA; abundance: NA; j_gene: TRBJ1-2; v_gene: TRBV7-2; CDR3aa: CASSLAGPTNYGYTF; CDR3nt: TGTGCCAGCAGCTTGGCAGGGCCAACTAACTATGGCTACACCTTC
d_gene: NA; abundance: NA; j_gene: TRBJ2-3; v_gene: TRBV4-3; CDR3aa: CASSQGVGFSTDTQYF; CDR3nt: TGCGCCAGCAGCCAAGGGGTGGGCTTTAGCACAGATACGCAGTATTTT
d_gene: TRBD2; abundance: few; j_gene: TRBJ2-4; v_gene: TRBV7-2; CDR3aa: CASSTNLGGNIQYF; CDR3nt: TGTGCCAGCAGCACCAATCTGGGGGGGAACATTCAGTACTTC
d_gene: TRBD1; abundance: NA; j_gene: TRBJ2-1; v_gene: TRBV24-1; CDR3aa: CATSDLQSGSGQIYNEQFF; CDR3nt: TGTGCCACCAGTGATTTGCAGTCTGGGTCGGGACAGATCTACAATGAGCAGTTCTTC
d_gene: TRBD2; abundance: NA; j_gene: TRBJ2-3; v_gene: TRBV5-4; CDR3aa: CASSSGLGGTDTQYF; CDR3nt: TGTGCCAGCAGCTCTGGACTAGGAGGAACAGATACGCAGTATTTT
d_gene: NA; abundance: NA; j_gene: TRBJ2-2; v_gene: TRBV7-2; CDR3aa: CASRLGRITGELFF; CDR3nt: TGTGCCAGCAGACTAGGCCGTATCACCGGGGAGCTGTTTTTT
d_gene: TRBD1; abundance: once; j_gene: TRBJ1-6; v_gene: TRBV5-1; CDR3aa: CASRWDRTTSYNSPLHF; CDR3nt: TGCGCCAGCAGATGGGACAGAACTACCTCCTATAATTCACCCCTCCACTTT
d_gene: TRBD1; abundance: NA; j_gene: TRBJ2-3; v_gene: TRBV5-1; CDR3aa: CASSLTGGQPDTQYF; CDR3nt: TGCGCCAGCAGCCTAACAGGGGGACAACCAGATACGCAGTATTTT